This record looks at one T cell receptor beta chain sequence and its context. Its antigen is not known. This entry belongs to a study of cytotoxic CD8 clonotypes in ibrutinib-treated CLL. Study at large: The sample average was 255,043 productive templates and roughly 94,000 productive rearrangements. Study findings and constraints: Clonality increased at ibrutinib response, then returned toward baseline at progression. Timing of sampling differed between sustained-remission and progressing patients.

The repertoire was sequenced with immunoSEQ multiplex PCR; TCRdb's copy has only in-frame clones and lacks some. This table has under 300,000 clones, 70% appearing once. This CDR3 region has 16 residues. Trimming removed 5 bases at V and 2 bases at J, with 17 bases between. Germline V gives CDR1 MDHEN, CDR2 SYDVKM. This clonotype was obtained from a human donor with chronic lymphocytic leukemia. Sequenced material: PBMCs, taken after 24 months of ibrutinib treatment. The chain links TRBV28 to TRBJ2-3, with D tentatively TRBD1 (6 bases). CDR3: CASSLPWQGFTDTQYF. The CDR3, as DNA: TGTGCCAGCAGTCTACCGTGGCAGGGGTTCACAGATACGCAGTATTTT.